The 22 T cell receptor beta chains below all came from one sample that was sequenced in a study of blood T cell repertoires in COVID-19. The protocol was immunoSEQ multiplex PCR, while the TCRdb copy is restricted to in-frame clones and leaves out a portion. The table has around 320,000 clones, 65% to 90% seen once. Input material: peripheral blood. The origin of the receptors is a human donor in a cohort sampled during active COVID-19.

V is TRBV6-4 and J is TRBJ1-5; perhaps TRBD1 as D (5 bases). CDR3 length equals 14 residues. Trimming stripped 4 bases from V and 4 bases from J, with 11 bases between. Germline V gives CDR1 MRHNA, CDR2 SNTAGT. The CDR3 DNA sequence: TGTGCCAGCAGTGCCCCGGACACTAATCAGCCCCAGCATTTT. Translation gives CASSAPDTNQPQHF.

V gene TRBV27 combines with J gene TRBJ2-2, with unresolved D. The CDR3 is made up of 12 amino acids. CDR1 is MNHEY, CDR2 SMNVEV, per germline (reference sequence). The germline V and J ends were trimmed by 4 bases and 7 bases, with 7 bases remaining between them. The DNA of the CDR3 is TGTGCCAGCAGTTCAGGTTACGGGGAGCTGTTTTTT. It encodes CASSSGYGELFF.

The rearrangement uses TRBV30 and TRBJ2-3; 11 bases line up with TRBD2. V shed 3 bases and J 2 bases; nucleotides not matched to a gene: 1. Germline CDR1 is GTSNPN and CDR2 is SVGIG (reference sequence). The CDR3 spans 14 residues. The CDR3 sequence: CAWRTSGNTDTQYF. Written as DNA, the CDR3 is TGTGCCTGGAGGACTAGCGGGAACACAGATACGCAGTATTTT. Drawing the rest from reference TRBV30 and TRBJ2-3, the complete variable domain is SQTIHQWPATLVQPVGSPLSLECTVEGTSNPNLYWYRQAAGRGLQLLFYSVGIGQISSEVPQNLSASRPQDRQFILSSKKLLLSDSGFYLCAWRTSGNTDTQYFGPGTRLTVL.

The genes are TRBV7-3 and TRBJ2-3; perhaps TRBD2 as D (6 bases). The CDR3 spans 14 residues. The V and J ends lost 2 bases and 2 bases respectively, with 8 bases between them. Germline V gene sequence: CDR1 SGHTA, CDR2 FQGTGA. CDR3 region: CASSLQDYTDTQYF. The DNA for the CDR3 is TGTGCCAGCAGCTTACAGGACTACACAGATACGCAGTATTTT.

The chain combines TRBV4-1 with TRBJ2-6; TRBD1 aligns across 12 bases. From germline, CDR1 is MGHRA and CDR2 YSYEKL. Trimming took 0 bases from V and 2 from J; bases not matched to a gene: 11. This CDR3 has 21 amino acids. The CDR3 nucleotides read TGCGCCAGCAGCCAAGACCCGGGACAGGGGGCAGGACTCCCTGGGGCCAACGTCCTGACTTTC. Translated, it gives CASSQDPGQGAGLPGANVLTF.

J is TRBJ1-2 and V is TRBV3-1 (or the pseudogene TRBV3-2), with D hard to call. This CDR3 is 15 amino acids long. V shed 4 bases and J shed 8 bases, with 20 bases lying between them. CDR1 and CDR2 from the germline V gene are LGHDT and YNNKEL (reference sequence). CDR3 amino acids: CASSPAVSGFGGYTF. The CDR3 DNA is TGTGCCAGCAGCCCCGCGGTTAGCGGTTTCGGGGGCTACACCTTC.

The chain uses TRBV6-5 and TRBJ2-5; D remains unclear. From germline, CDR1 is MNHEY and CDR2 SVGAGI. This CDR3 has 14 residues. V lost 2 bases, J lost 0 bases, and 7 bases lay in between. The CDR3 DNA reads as TGTGCCAGCAGTTACACGCGTTACCAAGAGACCCAGTACTTC. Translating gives CASSYTRYQETQYF.

In nucleotides, the CDR3 is TGTGCCAGCAGTTTCTTCTTGAACACTGAAGCTTTCTTT. Translating gives CASSFFLNTEAFF. V and J are TRBV12-3 or TRBV12-4 and TRBJ1-1; D unresolved. The CDR3 covers 13 residues. Trimming stripped 3 bases from V and 0 bases from J, with 5 bases between.

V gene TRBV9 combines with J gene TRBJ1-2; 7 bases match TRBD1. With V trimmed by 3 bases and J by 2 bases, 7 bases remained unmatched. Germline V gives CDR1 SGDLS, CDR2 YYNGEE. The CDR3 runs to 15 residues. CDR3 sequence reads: CASSGGQEMNYGYTF. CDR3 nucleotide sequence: TGTGCCAGCAGCGGTGGACAGGAAATGAACTATGGCTACACCTTC.

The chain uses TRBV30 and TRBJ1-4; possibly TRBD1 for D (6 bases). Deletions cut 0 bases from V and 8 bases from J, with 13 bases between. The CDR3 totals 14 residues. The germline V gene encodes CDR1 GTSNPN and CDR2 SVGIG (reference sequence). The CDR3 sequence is CAWSVQGGREKLFF. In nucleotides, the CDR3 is TGTGCCTGGAGTGTACAGGGCGGAAGGGAAAAACTGTTTTTT.

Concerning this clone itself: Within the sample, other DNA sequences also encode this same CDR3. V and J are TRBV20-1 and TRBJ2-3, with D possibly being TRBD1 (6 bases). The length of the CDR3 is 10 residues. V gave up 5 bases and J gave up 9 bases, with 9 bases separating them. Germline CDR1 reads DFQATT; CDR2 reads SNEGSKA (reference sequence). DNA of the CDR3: TGCAGTGCTGCTGGGGGCACGCAGTATTTT. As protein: CSAAGGTQYF.

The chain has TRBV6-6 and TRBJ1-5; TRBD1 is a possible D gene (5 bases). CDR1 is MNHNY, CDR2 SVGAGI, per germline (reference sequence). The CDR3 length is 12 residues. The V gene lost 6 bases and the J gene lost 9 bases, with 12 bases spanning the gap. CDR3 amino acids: CASSPGQGPQHF. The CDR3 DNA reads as TGTGCCAGCAGCCCCGGACAAGGGCCCCAGCATTTT.

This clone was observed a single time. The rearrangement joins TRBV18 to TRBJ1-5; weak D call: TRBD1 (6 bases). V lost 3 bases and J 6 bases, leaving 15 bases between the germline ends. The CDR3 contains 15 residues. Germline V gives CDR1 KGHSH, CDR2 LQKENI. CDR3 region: CASSPGAGEGQPQHF. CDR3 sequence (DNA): TGTGCCAGCTCACCGGGGGCAGGGGAAGGTCAGCCCCAGCATTTT.

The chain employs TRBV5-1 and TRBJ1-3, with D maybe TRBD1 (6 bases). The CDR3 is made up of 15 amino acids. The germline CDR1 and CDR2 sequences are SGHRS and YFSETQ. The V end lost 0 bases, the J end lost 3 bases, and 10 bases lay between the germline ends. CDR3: CASSLGARGGNTIYF. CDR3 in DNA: TGCGCCAGCAGCTTGGGGGCCAGGGGTGGAAACACCATATATTTT. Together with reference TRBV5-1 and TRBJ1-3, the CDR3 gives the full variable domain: KAGVTQTPRYLIKTRGQQVTLSCSPISGHRSVSWYQQTPGQGLQFLFEYFSETQRNKGNFPGRFSGRQFSNSRSEMNVSTLELGDSALYLCASSLGARGGNTIYFGEGSWLTVV.

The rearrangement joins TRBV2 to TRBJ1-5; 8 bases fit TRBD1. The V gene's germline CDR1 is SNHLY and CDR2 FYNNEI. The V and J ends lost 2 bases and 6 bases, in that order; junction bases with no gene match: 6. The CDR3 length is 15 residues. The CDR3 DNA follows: TGTGCCAGCAGTGAAACGGCAGGGGGCGGTCAGCCCCAGCATTTT. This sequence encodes CASSETAGGGQPQHF.

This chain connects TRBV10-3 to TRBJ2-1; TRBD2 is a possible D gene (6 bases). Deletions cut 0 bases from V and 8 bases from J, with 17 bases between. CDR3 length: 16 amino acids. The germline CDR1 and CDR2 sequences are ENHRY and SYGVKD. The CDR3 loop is CAISESIYPAGDEQFF. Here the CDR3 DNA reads TGTGCCATCAGTGAGTCGATCTATCCAGCGGGCGATGAGCAGTTCTTC.

This CDR3 is CAIASPGVGNTIYF. The CDR3 DNA sequence: TGTGCCATCGCCTCTCCAGGGGTCGGAAACACCATATATTTT. The gene calls are TRBV10-3 and TRBJ1-3, with D perhaps matching TRBD1 (6 bases). The CDR3 sequence is 14 residues long. Trimming took 8 bases from V and 4 from J, leaving 15 bases between them. Germline V CDR1 and CDR2: ENHRY, SYGVKD.

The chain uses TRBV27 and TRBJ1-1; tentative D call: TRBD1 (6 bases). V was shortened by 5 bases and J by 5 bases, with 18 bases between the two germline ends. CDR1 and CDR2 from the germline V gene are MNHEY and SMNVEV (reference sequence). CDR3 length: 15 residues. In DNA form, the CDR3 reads TGTGCCAGCAGTGGGGGCACAAGTCTGAGGACTGAAGCTTTCTTT. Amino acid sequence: CASSGGTSLRTEAFF.

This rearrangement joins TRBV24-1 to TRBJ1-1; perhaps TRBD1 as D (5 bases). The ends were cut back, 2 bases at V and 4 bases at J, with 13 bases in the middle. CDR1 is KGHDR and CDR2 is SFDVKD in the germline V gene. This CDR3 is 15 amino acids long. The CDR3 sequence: CATSDSTAGGTEAFF. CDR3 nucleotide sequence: TGTGCCACCAGTGATTCTACGGCGGGGGGCACTGAAGCTTTCTTT.

The CDR3 region has the DNA TGTGCCAGCACGGGACAGGGAATGAGCATTCAGTACTTC. It codes for CASTGQGMSIQYF. The chain has TRBV2 and TRBJ2-4; TRBD1 aligns across 9 bases. V lost 7 bases, J lost 9 bases, and 7 bases stayed unmatched. CDR3 length: 13 residues. Germline CDR1 reads SNHLY; CDR2 reads FYNNEI.

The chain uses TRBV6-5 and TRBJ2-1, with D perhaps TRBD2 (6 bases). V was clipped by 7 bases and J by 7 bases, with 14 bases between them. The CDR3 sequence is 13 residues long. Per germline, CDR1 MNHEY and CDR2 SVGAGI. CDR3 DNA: TGTGCCAGCACCCGACTAGATCGGAATGAGCAGTTCTTC. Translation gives CASTRLDRNEQFF.

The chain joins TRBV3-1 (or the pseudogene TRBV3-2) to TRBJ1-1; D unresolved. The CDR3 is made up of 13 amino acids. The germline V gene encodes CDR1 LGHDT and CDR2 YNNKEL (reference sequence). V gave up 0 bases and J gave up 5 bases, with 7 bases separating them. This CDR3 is CASSQDSQTEAFF. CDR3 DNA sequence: TGTGCCAGCAGCCAAGACTCGCAGACTGAAGCTTTCTTT.